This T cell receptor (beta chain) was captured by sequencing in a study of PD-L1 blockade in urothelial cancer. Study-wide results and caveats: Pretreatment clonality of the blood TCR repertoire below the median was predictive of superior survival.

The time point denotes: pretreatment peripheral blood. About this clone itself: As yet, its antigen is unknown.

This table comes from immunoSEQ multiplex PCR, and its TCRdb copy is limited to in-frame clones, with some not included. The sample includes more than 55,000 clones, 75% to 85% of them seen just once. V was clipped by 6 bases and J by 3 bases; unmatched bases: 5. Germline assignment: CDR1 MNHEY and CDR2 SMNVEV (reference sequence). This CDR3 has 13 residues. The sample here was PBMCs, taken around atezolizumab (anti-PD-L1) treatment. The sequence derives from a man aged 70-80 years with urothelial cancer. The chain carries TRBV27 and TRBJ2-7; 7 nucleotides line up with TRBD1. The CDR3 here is CASSLTGNYEQYF. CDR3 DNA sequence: TGTGCCAGCAGCCTGACAGGGAACTACGAGCAGTACTTC.